This T cell receptor (beta chain) was recovered during a study of identical twins. Study-wide points: Instead of following the same donors, the conclusions were based on cross-sectional statistical analysis. Less excess twin sharing appeared in beta out-of-frame sequences. Within cord blood, abundant beta clonotypes carried fewer insertions, but memory repertoires showed no such trend.

This CDR3 is built from 13 residues. Germline-derived CDR1 and CDR2 are SGHRS and YFSETQ. V was clipped by 6 bases and J by 8 bases; unmatched bases: 6. This clonotype has ten or more counts. Its target is unknown. Unique molecular identifiers were present on the cDNA, and a universal primer site came from template switching. TCRdb independently ran MiXCR on the 5' RACE reads; one entry per CDR3 protein. The repertoire holds about 260,000 distinct CDR3 sequences, with around 6.6% as singletons. This sample was shared with a second study, whose subject was yellow fever vaccine responses in identical twins.

The genes are TRBV5-1 and TRBJ2-1; TRBD2 aligns across 9 bases. Sequences were obtained from memory (CD45RO+) T cells sorted from blood. The receptor's source is a young woman in good health. The CDR3, as DNA: TGCGCCAGCACCGCGGGACTAGCCCATGAGCAGTTCTTC. Its protein product is CASTAGLAHEQFF.